This T cell receptor (beta chain) was sequenced during a study of blood T cell repertoires in COVID-19. Study background: Samples of COVID-19 (acute and convalescent) were obtained from the United States, Italy and Spain. Sources were T cells, B-cell-depleted T cells, or PBMCs; the material itself was cDNA or gDNA.

Under the authors' procedure: Nucleated cell counts were estimated from reference gene primer amplification. Generated by immunoSEQ multiplex PCR, the TCRdb table keeps only in-frame clones and is missing some. For V, J and clone size, that table is used; D and trimming come from the DNA. The data hold about 250,000 clones, with 70% to 90% observed a single time. CDR1 and CDR2 (germline): MNHEY, SVGAGI. CDR3 length: 14 residues. V was clipped by 0 bases and J by 7 bases; unmatched bases: 0. The sample taken for sequencing was peripheral blood. The chain employs TRBV6-5 and TRBJ1-6; 7 nucleotides align to TRBD1. The source of this sequence is a man aged 18 to 29 with active or convalescent COVID-19. The CDR3 here is CASSYSTGNSPLHF. In nucleotides, the CDR3 is TGTGCCAGCAGTTACTCGACAGGGAATTCACCCCTCCACTTT.